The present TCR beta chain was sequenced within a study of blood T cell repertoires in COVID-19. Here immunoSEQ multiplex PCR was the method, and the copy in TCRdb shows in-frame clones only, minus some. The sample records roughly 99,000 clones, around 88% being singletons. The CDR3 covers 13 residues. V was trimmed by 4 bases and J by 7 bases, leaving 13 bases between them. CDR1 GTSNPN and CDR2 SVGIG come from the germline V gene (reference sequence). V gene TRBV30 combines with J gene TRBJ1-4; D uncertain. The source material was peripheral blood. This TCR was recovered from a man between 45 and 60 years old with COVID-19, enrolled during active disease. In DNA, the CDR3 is TGTGCCTGGACGGGAGGACCCGGTGAAAAACTGTTTTTT. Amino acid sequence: CAWTGGPGEKLFF.